The 28 T cell receptor beta chains in this list originate from one sample, sequenced in a study of Graves' ophthalmopathy and Graves' hyperthyroidism. The TCR beta CDR3 regions underwent amplification from RNA transcripts. A first-round RT-PCR used HTBI primers, followed by a second-round multiplex PCR. MiXCR, run by TCRdb on the multiplex PCR reads, gives a single entry per CDR3 protein. Among about 370,000 distinct CDR3 sequences listed, about 17% were seen once. The sample consisted of peripheral blood. Receptor source: a woman younger than 30 with Graves' ophthalmopathy.

This clonotype has ten or more counts. The rearrangement uses TRBV7-9 and TRBJ1-1; TRBD1 matches 7 bases. Germline loops: CDR1 SEHNR, CDR2 FQNEAQ (reference sequence). The V gene end was trimmed by 3 bases and the J gene end by 4 bases; junction bases not matched to a gene: 26. There are 21 residues in the CDR3. The CDR3 here is CASSFSRDRRDRRMIGTEAFF. CDR3 sequence (DNA): TGTGCCAGCAGCTTCTCCCGGGACAGACGGGATAGACGCATGATTGGCACTGAAGCTTTCTTT.

Ten or more counts support this clonotype. This sequence joins TRBV9 and TRBJ1-3; no clear D gene. The V gene lost 0 bases and the J gene lost 0 bases, with 16 bases spanning the gap. The CDR3 consists of 18 residues. Germline assignment: CDR1 SGDLS and CDR2 YYNGEE. CDR3 amino acids: CASSVVGGPQSSGNTIYF. The CDR3 DNA reads as TGTGCCAGCAGCGTAGTTGGTGGGCCGCAGAGCTCTGGAAACACCATATATTTT.

This clonotype was picked up many times. This chain links TRBV15 with TRBJ2-7; D remains ambiguous. Germline V lookup: CDR1 LNHNV, CDR2 YYDKDF (reference sequence). This CDR3 spans 14 amino acids. V lost 1 base, J lost 5 bases, and 12 bases lay in between. CDR3 residues: CATSRAVVSNEQYF. In DNA, the CDR3 is TGTGCCACCAGCAGAGCGGTAGTCAGCAACGAGCAGTACTTC.

The table lists this clonotype with many counts. The genes are TRBV27 and TRBJ1-6; 10 positions match TRBD1. V shed 5 bases and J 7 bases; nucleotides not matched to a gene: 5. Germline loops: CDR1 MNHEY, CDR2 SMNVEV (reference sequence). CDR3 size: 15 residues. The CDR3 region is CASSPWGQGNSPLHF. The CDR3 DNA reads as TGTGCCAGCAGTCCCTGGGGACAGGGGAATTCACCCCTCCACTTT.

This clonotype was detected ten times or more. The chain joins TRBV5-5 to TRBJ2-5; 9 bases map to TRBD1. CDR1 and CDR2 (germline): SGHKS, YYEKEE (reference sequence). This CDR3 is built from 17 residues. V trimming: 2 bases; J trimming: 2 bases; junction bases outside the gene matches: 10. This CDR3 is CASSFPRSGQGQETQYF. For the CDR3, the DNA is TGTGCCAGCAGCTTCCCCCGATCGGGACAGGGACAAGAGACCCAGTACTTC. The full variable domain, in which reference TRBV5-5 and TRBJ2-5 provide the parts outside the CDR3, is DAGVTQSPTHLIKTRGQQVTLRCSPISGHKSVSWYQQVLGQGPQFIFQYYEKEERGRGNFPDRFSARQFPNYSSELNVNALLLGDSALYLCASSFPRSGQGQETQYFGPGTRLLVL.

This clonotype was recorded many times. The V and J genes are TRBV7-2 and TRBJ2-4; D gene uncertain. The V gene's germline CDR1 is SGHTA and CDR2 FQGNSA. The CDR3 contains 12 residues. V was clipped by 5 bases and J by 8 bases, with 10 bases between them. The CDR3 here is CASSPSRDIQYF. DNA of the CDR3: TGTGCCAGCAGCCCCTCTAGGGACATTCAGTACTTC. The complete variable domain, with remaining parts taken from reference TRBV7-2 and TRBJ2-4, reads GAGVSQSPSNKVTEKGKDVELRCDPISGHTALYWYRQSLGQGLEFLIYFQGNSAPDKSGLPSDRFSAERTGGSVSTLTIQRTQQEDSAVYLCASSPSRDIQYFGAGTRLSVL.

Only a few counts were recorded for this clonotype. The rearrangement joins TRBV18 to TRBJ1-5, with 9 bases aligning to TRBD1. The length of the CDR3 is 18 residues. Germline V gene data show CDR1 as KGHSH and CDR2 as LQKENI. Trimming at V came to 5 bases and at J to 2 bases, leaving 13 bases not matched to a gene. The CDR3 region has the DNA TGTGCCAGCTCAAAGGAGGACAGGGGAGGTAGAGGCAATCAGCCCCAGCATTTT. This translates into CASSKEDRGGRGNQPQHF.

This clonotype was detected ten times or more. This chain joins TRBV19 and TRBJ2-4; TRBD2 agrees at 7 bases. The length of the CDR3 is 16 residues. Losses at the gene ends were 2 bases for V and 3 bases for J; bases not matched to a gene: 7. Germline loops: CDR1 LNHDA, CDR2 SQIVND (reference sequence). The CDR3 DNA is TGTGCCAGTAGTATACAGGGAGGGGTCGGCAAAAACATTCAGTACTTC. Amino acids: CASSIQGGVGKNIQYF.

The chain links TRBV2 to TRBJ2-5; TRBD1 agrees at 7 bases. Losses at the gene ends were 3 bases for V and 0 bases for J; bases not matched to a gene: 7. The CDR3 has 16 amino acids. The germline V gene encodes CDR1 SNHLY and CDR2 FYNNEI. This chain's CDR3 is CASSEGTESYQETQYF. In DNA form, the CDR3 reads TGTGCCAGCAGTGAGGGGACAGAGTCGTACCAAGAGACCCAGTACTTC.

The sample holds many counts of this clonotype. The chain combines TRBV28 with TRBJ1-5; the D is unclear. Trimming removed 7 bases at V and 3 bases at J, with 16 bases between. Germline lookup yields CDR1 MDHEN and CDR2 SYDVKM. The CDR3 is 15 residues long. In DNA, the CDR3 is TGTGCCAGCACCCCTGGGAAGAGATACAATCAGCCCCAGCATTTT. Encoded protein: CASTPGKRYNQPQHF.

This clonotype was found many times. This chain uses TRBV4-3 with TRBJ2-2; D remains ambiguous. The CDR3 is 16 amino acids. Trimming left V 3 bases short and J 4 bases short, with 15 bases between. Germline V gene lookup returns CDR1 LGHNA and CDR2 YSLEER. CDR3 nucleotides: TGCGCCAGCAGCCATGCTGACGGGCGAGGCACCGGGGAGCTGTTTTTT. Its protein product is CASSHADGRGTGELFF.

V gene TRBV10-2 combines with J gene TRBJ2-5, with 12 nucleotides matching TRBD2. The CDR3 is 19 amino acids. Germline V gene lookup returns CDR1 WSHSY and CDR2 SAAADI. The J segment lost 5 bases and the V segment lost 3 bases, leaving 16 bases of the junction unmatched. The CDR3 loop is CASSDRKLETSGSGETQYF. The CDR3 DNA sequence: TGCGCCAGCAGTGACCGAAAGCTGGAGACTAGCGGGAGTGGGGAGACCCAGTACTTC.

Many counts were recorded for this clonotype. The chain is built from TRBV4-3 and TRBJ1-1, with a weak D call TRBD1 (5 bases). This CDR3 is built from 12 residues. Germline V gene lookup returns CDR1 LGHNA and CDR2 YSLEER. Trimming cost V 2 bases and J 9 bases, with 10 bases left between them. The CDR3 DNA reads TGCGCCAGCAGCCAACCGGGGGTAAAAGCTTTCTTT. Translated: CASSQPGVKAFF.

This clonotype was counted many times. The chain is built from TRBV4-1 and TRBJ2-7; a possible D gene is TRBD2 (6 bases). The CDR3 is 16 residues long. V lost 4 bases and J lost 1, with 17 bases in between. CDR1 and CDR2 from the germline V gene are MGHRA and YSYEKL. The CDR3 nucleotides read TGCGCCAGCAGCCCTAAAAGCCGGGAGTTGTCCTACGAGCAGTACTTC. It is translated as CASSPKSRELSYEQYF.

V usage is TRBV12-3 or TRBV12-4 and J usage is TRBJ2-7; D is perhaps TRBD2 (6 bases). The CDR3 runs 15 residues. Trimming took 6 bases from V and 5 from J, leaving 20 bases between them. CDR3 in amino acids: CASSLKGGGIHEQYF. The CDR3 coding sequence is TGTGCCAGCAGCTTAAAGGGCGGAGGGATCCACGAGCAGTACTTC.

This clonotype was picked up many times. DNA for the CDR3: TGTGCCAGCGTTACTAGCGGGGGGAACTACGAGCAGTACTTC. Amino acids: CASVTSGGNYEQYF. The chain couples TRBV6-5 to TRBJ2-7; 12 positions match TRBD2. Trimming at V came to 8 bases and at J to 3 bases, leaving 5 bases not matched to a gene. CDR1 is MNHEY and CDR2 is SVGAGI in the germline V gene. The CDR3 sequence is 14 residues long.

This clonotype was seen ten or more times. The chain uses TRBV20-1 and TRBJ1-5; perhaps TRBD1 as D (5 bases). The CDR3 has 16 residues. Per germline, CDR1 DFQATT and CDR2 SNEGSKA (reference sequence). V was trimmed by 1 base and J by 0 bases, leaving 13 bases between them. In nucleotides, the CDR3 is TGCAGTGCTAGAGTCGCAGGGACGCCTAGCAATCAGCCCCAGCATTTT. Translated: CSARVAGTPSNQPQHF.

This clonotype was found many times. The rearrangement joins TRBV27 to TRBJ2-7, with 11 bases aligning to TRBD2. The CDR3 totals 17 residues. Germline V lookup: CDR1 MNHEY, CDR2 SMNVEV (reference sequence). V lost 5 bases to trimming and J lost 0 bases; unmatched junction nucleotides: 9. For the CDR3, the DNA is TGTGCCAGCAGTCCGAGGACTAGCGGGTTGATCTCCTACGAGCAGTACTTC. It is translated as CASSPRTSGLISYEQYF.

This chain connects TRBV10-2 to TRBJ2-7; D might be TRBD1 (6 bases). The germline V gene has CDR1 WSHSY and CDR2 SAAADI. The CDR3 loop spans 17 amino acids. V lost 6 bases to trimming and J lost 4 bases, with 25 bases between them. The CDR3 nucleotides read TGCGCCAGCAGGGGACAACCGAACACTGGGGGATCATACGAGCAGTACTTC. This sequence encodes CASRGQPNTGGSYEQYF.

This rearrangement joins TRBV20-1 to TRBJ2-3, with D unclear. Deletions cut 1 base from V and 6 bases from J, with 14 bases between. The CDR3 is 14 amino acids. CDR1 DFQATT and CDR2 SNEGSKA come from the germline V gene (reference sequence). CDR3 sequence (DNA): TGCAGTGCTAGAGCGATAAACAGTCGGGATACGCAGTATTTT. It codes for CSARAINSRDTQYF.

This clonotype was counted ten times or more. The CDR3, as DNA: TGTGCCAGCAGCCTCTCCACAGGGTTTGGAAACACCATATATTTT. It encodes CASSLSTGFGNTIYF. The chain uses TRBV28 and TRBJ1-3, with D possibly matching TRBD1 (6 bases). The V gene lost 6 bases and the J gene lost 3 bases, with 15 bases spanning the gap. Germline assignment: CDR1 MDHEN and CDR2 SYDVKM. The CDR3 is made up of 15 amino acids.

This clonotype has a count of ten or more. The chain has TRBV12-3 or TRBV12-4 and TRBJ1-2, with D uncertain. The CDR3 length is 15 residues. V lost 2 bases and J 2 bases, leaving 12 bases between the germline ends. As DNA, the CDR3 is TGTGCCAGCAGTTTAACCGCCCCACCGAACTATGGCTACACCTTC. Protein product: CASSLTAPPNYGYTF.

The rearrangement joins TRBV30 to TRBJ2-7, with unresolved D. Trimming stripped 5 bases from V and 3 bases from J, with 17 bases between. In germline, CDR1 is GTSNPN, CDR2 SVGIG (reference sequence). CDR3 length equals 14 residues. The CDR3 sequence: CAWPPAGMYYEQYF. Written as DNA, the CDR3 is TGTGCCTGGCCCCCGGCTGGGATGTACTACGAGCAGTACTTC. Variable domain in full (rest from reference TRBV30 and TRBJ2-7): SQTIHQWPATLVQPVGSPLSLECTVEGTSNPNLYWYRQAAGRGLQLLFYSVGIGQISSEVPQNLSASRPQDRQFILSSKKLLLSDSGFYLCAWPPAGMYYEQYFGPGTRLTVT.

This clonotype appeared many times. The chain couples TRBV6-2 or TRBV6-3 to TRBJ1-2; D is perhaps TRBD1 (5 bases). V lost 4 bases to trimming and J lost 6 bases, with 18 bases between them. Germline V gives CDR1 MNHEY, CDR2 SVGEGT. The CDR3 length is 15 residues. CDR3 amino acids: CASSLTPGTYDGYTF. The CDR3 DNA sequence: TGTGCCAGCAGTTTGACCCCCGGGACGTATGATGGCTACACCTTC.

This clonotype was seen many times. This chain connects TRBV6-4 to TRBJ1-1; D not certain. The CDR3 spans 13 residues. The V end lost 6 bases, the J end lost 1 base, and 9 bases lay between the germline ends. The germline V gene has CDR1 MRHNA and CDR2 SNTAGT. DNA for the CDR3: TGTGCCAGCAGAGCCGGAGAGAACACTGAAGCTTTCTTT. This codes for CASRAGENTEAFF.

In this sample, this clonotype turned up many times. V gene TRBV5-4 combines with J gene TRBJ2-7; D is possibly TRBD1 (6 bases). Germline V gene lookup returns CDR1 SGHNT and CDR2 YYREEE (reference sequence). The V and J ends lost 4 bases and 3 bases respectively, with 17 bases between them. This CDR3 contains 15 residues. As DNA, the CDR3 is TGTGCCAGCAGCCTAGACCTCGGGACAAACTACGAGCAGTACTTC. This gives the protein CASSLDLGTNYEQYF. The whole variable domain, remainder taken from reference TRBV5-4 and TRBJ2-7, is ETGVTQSPTHLIKTRGQQVTLRCSSQSGHNTVSWYQQALGQGPQFIFQYYREEENGRGNFPPRFSGLQFPNYSSELNVNALELDDSALYLCASSLDLGTNYEQYFGPGTRLTVT.

This clonotype appeared many times. The chain carries TRBV19 and TRBJ2-5; the match to TRBD1 covers 7 bases. The CDR3 runs to 17 residues. Germline CDR1 reads LNHDA; CDR2 reads SQIVND (reference sequence). With 3 bases clipped from V and 4 bases from J, the junction kept 14 bases outside the gene matches. DNA for the CDR3: TGTGCCAGTAGTATGGCGGGCAGGGGGTTTGATGGAGAGACCCAGTACTTC. Protein sequence: CASSMAGRGFDGETQYF.

This clonotype was counted many times. V is TRBV28 and J is TRBJ1-1; D not certain. This CDR3 has 12 residues. Trimming removed 9 bases at V and 1 base at J, with 9 bases between. Per germline, CDR1 MDHEN and CDR2 SYDVKM. As DNA, the CDR3 is TGTGCCAGTTTGAGCTGGAACACTGAAGCTTTCTTT. Its protein product is CASLSWNTEAFF.